Shown below are 3 T cell receptor beta chains from a single sample sequenced in a study of T cells after yellow fever vaccination. TCRdb redid the calling of the 5' RACE reads with MiXCR, one entry per CDR3 protein. The table shows over 300,000 distinct CDR3 sequences, with 6.8% occurring only once. The material sequenced was PBMCs, taken roughly 46 days after the first yellow fever vaccination. Receptors were obtained from a man aged 18 to 30 who received the YFV17D yellow fever vaccine.

The rearrangement uses TRBV20-1 and TRBJ2-3; D not resolved. CDR3 length equals 14 residues. V was cut by 3 bases and J by 2 bases, with 12 bases left in between. Germline assignment: CDR1 DFQATT and CDR2 SNEGSKA (reference sequence). The CDR3 nucleotides read TGCAGTGCTAGTCCCGACTCGTTCACAGATACGCAGTATTTT. Amino acids: CSASPDSFTDTQYF.

The V gene is TRBV30, the J gene TRBJ1-1; no reliable D call. Germline V lookup: CDR1 GTSNPN, CDR2 SVGIG (reference sequence). Trimming shortened V by 5 bases and J by 2 bases, and 9 bases separated the two germline ends. CDR3 length: 12 amino acids. CDR3 DNA sequence: TGTGCCTGGGGCCGTGAAAACACTGAAGCTTTCTTT. Protein sequence: CAWGRENTEAFF.

In this sample, this clonotype turned up a few times. V usage is TRBV7-9 and J usage is TRBJ2-1, with D perhaps matching TRBD2 (6 bases). The CDR3 loop spans 15 amino acids. Germline V gene sequence: CDR1 SEHNR, CDR2 FQNEAQ (reference sequence). The V and J ends lost 7 bases and 10 bases respectively, with 23 bases between them. In DNA form, the CDR3 reads TGTGCCAGCACCGCGGGGACCCTACCTTCCCACGAGCAGTTCTTC. Its protein is CASTAGTLPSHEQFF.